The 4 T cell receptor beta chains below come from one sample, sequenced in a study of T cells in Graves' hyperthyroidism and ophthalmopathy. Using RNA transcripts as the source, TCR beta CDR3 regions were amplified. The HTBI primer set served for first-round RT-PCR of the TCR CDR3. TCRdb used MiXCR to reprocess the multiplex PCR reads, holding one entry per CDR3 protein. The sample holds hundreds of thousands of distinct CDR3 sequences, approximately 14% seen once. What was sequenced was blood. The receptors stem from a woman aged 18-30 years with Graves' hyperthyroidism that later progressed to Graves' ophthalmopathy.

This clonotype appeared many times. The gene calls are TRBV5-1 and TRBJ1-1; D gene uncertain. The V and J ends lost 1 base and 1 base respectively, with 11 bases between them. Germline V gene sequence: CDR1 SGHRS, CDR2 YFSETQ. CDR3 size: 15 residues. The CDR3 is CASSLKPDRNTEAFF. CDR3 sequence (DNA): TGCGCCAGCAGCTTGAAGCCAGACCGGAACACTGAAGCTTTCTTT.

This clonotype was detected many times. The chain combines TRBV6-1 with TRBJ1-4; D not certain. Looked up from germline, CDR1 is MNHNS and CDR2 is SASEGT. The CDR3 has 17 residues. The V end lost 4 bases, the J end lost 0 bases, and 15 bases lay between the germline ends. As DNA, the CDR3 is TGTGCCAGCAGTGGGGGAATGAGAACAGCAACTAATGAAAAACTGTTTTTT. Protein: CASSGGMRTATNEKLFF.

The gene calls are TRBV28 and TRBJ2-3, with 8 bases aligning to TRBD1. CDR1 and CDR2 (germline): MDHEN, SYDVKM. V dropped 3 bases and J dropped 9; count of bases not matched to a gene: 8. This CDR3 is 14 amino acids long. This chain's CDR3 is CASSLRGRGPTQYF. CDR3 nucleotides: TGTGCCAGCAGTTTGCGGGGCAGGGGGCCAACGCAGTATTTT.

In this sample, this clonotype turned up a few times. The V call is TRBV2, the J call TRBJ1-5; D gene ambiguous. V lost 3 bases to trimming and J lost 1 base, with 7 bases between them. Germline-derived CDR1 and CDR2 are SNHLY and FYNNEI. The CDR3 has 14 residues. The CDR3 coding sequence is TGTGCCAGCAGTGATCCCTTCAGCAATCAGCCCCAGCATTTT. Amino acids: CASSDPFSNQPQHF.